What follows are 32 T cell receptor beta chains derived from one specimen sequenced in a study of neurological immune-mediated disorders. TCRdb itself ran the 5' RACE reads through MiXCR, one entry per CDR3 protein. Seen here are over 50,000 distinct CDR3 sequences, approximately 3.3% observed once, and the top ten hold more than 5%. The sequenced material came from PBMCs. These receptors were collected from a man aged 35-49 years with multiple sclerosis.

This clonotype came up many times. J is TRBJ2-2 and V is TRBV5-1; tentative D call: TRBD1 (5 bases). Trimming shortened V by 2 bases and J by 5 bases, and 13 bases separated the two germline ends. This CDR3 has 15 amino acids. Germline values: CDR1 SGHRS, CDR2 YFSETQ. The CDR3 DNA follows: TGCGCCAGCAGCTTAAGGGCAGGGCGAACCGGGGAGCTGTTTTTT. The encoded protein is CASSLRAGRTGELFF.

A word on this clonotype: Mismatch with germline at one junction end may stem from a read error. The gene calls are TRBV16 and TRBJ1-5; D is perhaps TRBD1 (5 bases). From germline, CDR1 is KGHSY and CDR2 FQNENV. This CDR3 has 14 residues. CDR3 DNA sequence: TGTGCCATCAGGCCAGGGAGTTTTAACCAGCCCCAGAATTTT. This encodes CAIRPGSFNQPQNF.

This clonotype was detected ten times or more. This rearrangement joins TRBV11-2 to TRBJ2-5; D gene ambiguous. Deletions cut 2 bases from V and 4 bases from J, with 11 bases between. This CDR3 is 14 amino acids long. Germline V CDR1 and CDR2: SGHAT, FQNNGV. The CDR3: CASSLPVSRETQYF. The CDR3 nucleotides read TGTGCCAGCAGCTTACCCGTTTCAAGAGAGACCCAGTACTTC.

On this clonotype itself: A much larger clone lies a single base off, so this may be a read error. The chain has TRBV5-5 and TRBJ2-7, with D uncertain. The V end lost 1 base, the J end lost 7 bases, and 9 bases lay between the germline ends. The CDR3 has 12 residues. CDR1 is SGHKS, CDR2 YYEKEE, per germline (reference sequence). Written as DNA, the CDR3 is TGTGCCAGCAGCTTGAAACGTTCGGAGCAGTACTTC. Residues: CASSLKRSEQYF. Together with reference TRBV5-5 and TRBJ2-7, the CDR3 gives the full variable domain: DAGVTQSPTHLIKTRGQQVTLRCSPISGHKSVSWYQQVLGQGPQFIFQYYEKEERGRGNFPDRFSARQFPNYSSELNVNALLLGDSALYLCASSLKRSEQYFGPGTRLTVT.

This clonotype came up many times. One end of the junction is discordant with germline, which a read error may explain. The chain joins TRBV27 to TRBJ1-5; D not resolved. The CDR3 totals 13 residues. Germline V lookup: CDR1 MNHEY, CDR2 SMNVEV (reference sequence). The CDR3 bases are TGTGCCAGCAGTTTGGTCGGGAATCAGCCCCAGAATTTT. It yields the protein CASSLVGNQPQNF.

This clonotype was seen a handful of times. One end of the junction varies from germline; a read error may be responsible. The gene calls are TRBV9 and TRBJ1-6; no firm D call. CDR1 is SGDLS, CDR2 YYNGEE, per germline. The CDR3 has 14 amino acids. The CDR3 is CASSADGLNSPLNF. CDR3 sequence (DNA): TGTGCCAGCAGCGCCGACGGACTGAATTCACCCCTCAACTTT.

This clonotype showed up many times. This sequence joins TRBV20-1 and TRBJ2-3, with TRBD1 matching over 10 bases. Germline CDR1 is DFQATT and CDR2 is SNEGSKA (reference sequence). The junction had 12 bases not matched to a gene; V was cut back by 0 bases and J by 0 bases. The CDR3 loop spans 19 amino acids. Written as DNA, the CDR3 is TGCAGTGCTAGAGAGAGGGACAGGGGCCCCTTCTTCAGCACAGATACGCAGTATTTT. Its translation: CSARERDRGPFFSTDTQYF.

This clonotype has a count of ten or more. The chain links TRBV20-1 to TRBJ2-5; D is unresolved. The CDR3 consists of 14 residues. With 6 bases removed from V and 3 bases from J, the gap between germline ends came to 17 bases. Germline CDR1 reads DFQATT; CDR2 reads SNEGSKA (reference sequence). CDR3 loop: CSAPPVAGEETQYF. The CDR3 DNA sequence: TGCAGTGCCCCCCCGGTTGCCGGCGAAGAGACCCAGTACTTC.

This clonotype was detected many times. CDR3 amino acids: CASSQTTVRNTEAFF. CDR3 nucleotide sequence: TGCGCCAGCAGCCAAACGACAGTCAGGAACACTGAAGCTTTCTTT. The chain links TRBV4-1 to TRBJ1-1, with D maybe TRBD1 (5 bases). The CDR3 is 15 residues long. V was shortened by 2 bases and J by 1 base, with 11 bases between the two germline ends. Per the germline V gene, CDR1 is MGHRA and CDR2 is YSYEKL.

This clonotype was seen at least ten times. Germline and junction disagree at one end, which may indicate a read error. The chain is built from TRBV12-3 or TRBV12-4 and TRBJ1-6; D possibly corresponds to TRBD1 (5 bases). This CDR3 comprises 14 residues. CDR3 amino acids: CASSPGRRGSPLNF. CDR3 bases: TGTGCCAGCAGCCCGGGACGGCGGGGATCACCCCTCAACTTT.

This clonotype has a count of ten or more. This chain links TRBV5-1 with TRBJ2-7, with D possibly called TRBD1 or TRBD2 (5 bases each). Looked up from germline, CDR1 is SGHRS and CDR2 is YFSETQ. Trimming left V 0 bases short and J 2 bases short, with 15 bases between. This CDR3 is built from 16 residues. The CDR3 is CASSLGGRDGTYEQYF. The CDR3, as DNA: TGCGCCAGCAGCTTGGGAGGACGGGACGGAACCTACGAGCAGTACTTC.

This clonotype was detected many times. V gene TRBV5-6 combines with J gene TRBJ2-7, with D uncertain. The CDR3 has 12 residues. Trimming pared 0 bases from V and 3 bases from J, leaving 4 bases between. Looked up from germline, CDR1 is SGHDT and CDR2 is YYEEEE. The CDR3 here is CASSLGIYEQYF. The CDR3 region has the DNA TGTGCCAGCAGCTTGGGCATCTACGAGCAGTACTTC.

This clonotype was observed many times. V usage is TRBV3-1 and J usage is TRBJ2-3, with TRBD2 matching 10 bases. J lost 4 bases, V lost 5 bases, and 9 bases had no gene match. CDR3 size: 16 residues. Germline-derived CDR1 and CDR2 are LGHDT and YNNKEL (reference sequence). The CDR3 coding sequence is TGTGCCAGCAGCTCCGGGACTAGCGCCGAGGCAGATACGCAGTATTTT. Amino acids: CASSSGTSAEADTQYF.

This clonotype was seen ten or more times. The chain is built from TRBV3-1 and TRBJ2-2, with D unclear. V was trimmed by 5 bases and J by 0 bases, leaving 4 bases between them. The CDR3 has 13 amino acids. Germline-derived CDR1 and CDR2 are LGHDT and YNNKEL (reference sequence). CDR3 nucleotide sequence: TGTGCCAGCAGCGAAACGAACACCGGGGAGCTGTTTTTT. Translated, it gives CASSETNTGELFF.

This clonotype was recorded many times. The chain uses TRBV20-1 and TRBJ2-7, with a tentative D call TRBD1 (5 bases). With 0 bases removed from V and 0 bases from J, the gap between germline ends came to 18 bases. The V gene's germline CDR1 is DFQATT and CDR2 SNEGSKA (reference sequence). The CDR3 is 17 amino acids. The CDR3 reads CSARDLLGAASSYEQYF. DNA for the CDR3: TGCAGTGCTAGAGATCTCCTAGGGGCAGCCAGCTCCTACGAGCAGTACTTC.

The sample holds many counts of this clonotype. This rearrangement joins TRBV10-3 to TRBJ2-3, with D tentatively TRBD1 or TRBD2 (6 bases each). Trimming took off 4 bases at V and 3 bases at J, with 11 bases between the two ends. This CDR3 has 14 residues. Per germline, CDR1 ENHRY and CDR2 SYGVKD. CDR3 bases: TGTGCCATCAGTGGGGGGGCTCGAACAGATACGCAGTATTTT. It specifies CAISGGARTDTQYF.

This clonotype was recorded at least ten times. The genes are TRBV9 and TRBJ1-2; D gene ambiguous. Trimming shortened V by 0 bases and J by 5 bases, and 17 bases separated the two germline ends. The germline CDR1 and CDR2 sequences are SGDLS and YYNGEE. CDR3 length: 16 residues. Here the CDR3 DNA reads TGTGCCAGCAGCGTAGGAGGACTCCTTCAAGGGTATGGCTACACCTTC. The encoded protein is CASSVGGLLQGYGYTF.

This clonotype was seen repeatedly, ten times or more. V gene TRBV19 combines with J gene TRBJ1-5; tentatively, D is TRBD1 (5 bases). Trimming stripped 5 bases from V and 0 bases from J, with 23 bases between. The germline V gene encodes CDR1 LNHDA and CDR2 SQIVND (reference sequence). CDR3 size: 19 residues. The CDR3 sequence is CASSLHLQGSDNSNQPQHF. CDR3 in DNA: TGTGCCAGTAGTTTGCACCTCCAGGGATCCGATAATAGCAATCAGCCCCAGCATTTT.

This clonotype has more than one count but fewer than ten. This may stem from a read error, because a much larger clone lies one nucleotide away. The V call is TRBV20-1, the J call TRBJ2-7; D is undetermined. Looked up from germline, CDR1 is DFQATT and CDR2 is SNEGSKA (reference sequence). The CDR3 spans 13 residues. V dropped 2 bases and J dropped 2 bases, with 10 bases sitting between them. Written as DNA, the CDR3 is TGCAGTGCTAGATCAGGAATAGCCTACGAGCAGTACTTC. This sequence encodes CSARSGIAYEQYF.

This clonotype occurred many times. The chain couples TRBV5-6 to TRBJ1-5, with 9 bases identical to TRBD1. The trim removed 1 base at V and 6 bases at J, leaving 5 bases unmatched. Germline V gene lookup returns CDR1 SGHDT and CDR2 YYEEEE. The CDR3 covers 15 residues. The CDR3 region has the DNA TGTGCCAGCAGCTTGTGGGACAGGGTCTCTCAGCCCCAGCATTTT. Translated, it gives CASSLWDRVSQPQHF.

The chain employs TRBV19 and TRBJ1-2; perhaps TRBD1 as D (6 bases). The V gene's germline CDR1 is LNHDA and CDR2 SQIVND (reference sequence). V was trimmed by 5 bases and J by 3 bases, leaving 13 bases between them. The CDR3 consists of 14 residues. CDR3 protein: CASSLGGFDYGYTF. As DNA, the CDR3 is TGTGCCAGTAGTCTAGGGGGTTTCGACTATGGCTACACCTTC.

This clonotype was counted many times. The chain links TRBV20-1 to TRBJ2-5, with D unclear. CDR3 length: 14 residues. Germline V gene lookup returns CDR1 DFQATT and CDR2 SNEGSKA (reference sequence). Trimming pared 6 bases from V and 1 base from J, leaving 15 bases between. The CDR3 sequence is CSARRSDVQETQYF. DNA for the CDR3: TGCAGTGCACGAAGGTCAGATGTCCAAGAGACCCAGTACTTC.

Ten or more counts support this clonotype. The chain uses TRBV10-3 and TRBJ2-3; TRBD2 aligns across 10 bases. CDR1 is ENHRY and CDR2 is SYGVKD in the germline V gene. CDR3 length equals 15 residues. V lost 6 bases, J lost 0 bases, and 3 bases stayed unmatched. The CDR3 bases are TGTGCCATCAGCAGCGGGGGGGGTAGCACAGATACGCAGTATTTT. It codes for CAISSGGGSTDTQYF.

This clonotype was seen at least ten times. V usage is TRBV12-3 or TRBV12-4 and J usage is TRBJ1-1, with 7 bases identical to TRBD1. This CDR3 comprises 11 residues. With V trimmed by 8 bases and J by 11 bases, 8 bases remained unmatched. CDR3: CASSHQGGAFF. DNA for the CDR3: TGTGCCAGCTCACATCAGGGGGGCGCTTTCTTT.

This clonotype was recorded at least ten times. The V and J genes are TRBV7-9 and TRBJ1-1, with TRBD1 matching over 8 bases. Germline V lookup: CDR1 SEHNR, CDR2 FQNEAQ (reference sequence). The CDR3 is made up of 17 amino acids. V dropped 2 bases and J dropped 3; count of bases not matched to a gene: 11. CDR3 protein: CASSLSPSGGIDTEAFF. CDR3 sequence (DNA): TGTGCCAGCAGCTTAAGTCCGTCAGGGGGCATTGACACTGAAGCTTTCTTT.

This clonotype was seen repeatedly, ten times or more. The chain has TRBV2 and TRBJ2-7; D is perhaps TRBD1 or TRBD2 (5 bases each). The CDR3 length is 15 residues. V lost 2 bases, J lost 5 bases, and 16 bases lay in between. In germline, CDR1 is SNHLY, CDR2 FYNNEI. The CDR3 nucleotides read TGTGCCAGCAGTGAACTGGGGGTTATGGTTCACGAGCAGTACTTC. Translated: CASSELGVMVHEQYF.

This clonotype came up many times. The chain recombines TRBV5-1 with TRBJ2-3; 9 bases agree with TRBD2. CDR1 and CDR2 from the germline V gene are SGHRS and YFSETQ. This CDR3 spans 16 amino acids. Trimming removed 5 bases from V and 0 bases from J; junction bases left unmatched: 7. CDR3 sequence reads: CASSYSGGSSTDTQYF. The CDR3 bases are TGCGCCAGCAGTTATAGCGGGGGCTCTAGCACAGATACGCAGTATTTT.

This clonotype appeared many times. The CDR3 DNA sequence: TGTGCCAGCAGTCAACGTACGGGACAGGCCTACGAGCAGTACTTC. This translates into CASSQRTGQAYEQYF. The chain has TRBV6-5 and TRBJ2-7; 8 bases agree with TRBD1. Germline CDR1 MNHEY, CDR2 SVGAGI. The CDR3 covers 15 residues. The V segment lost 5 bases and the J segment 2 bases; nucleotides outside the gene matches: 8.

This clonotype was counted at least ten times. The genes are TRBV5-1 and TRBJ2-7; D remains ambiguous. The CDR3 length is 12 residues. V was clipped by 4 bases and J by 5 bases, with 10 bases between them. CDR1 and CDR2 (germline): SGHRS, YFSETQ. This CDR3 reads CASSAPGDEQYF. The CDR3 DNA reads TGCGCCAGCAGCGCCCCGGGCGACGAGCAGTACTTC.

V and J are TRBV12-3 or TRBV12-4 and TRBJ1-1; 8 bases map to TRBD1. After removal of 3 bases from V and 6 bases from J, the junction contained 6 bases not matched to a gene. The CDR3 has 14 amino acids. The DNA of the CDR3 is TGTGCCAGCAGTTTGTTACAGGGGGTCGCTGAAGCTTTCTTT. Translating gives CASSLLQGVAEAFF.

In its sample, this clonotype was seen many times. Here the CDR3 DNA reads TGTGCCAGCAGCTCACCAGCGGCGGGGATACCTAACACTGAAGCTTTCTTT. Amino acid sequence: CASSSPAAGIPNTEAFF. The V and J genes are TRBV5-5 and TRBJ1-1; D is ambiguous. The CDR3 is 17 amino acids. V lost 3 bases to trimming and J lost 2 bases, with 20 bases between them. The germline CDR1 and CDR2 sequences are SGHKS and YYEKEE (reference sequence).

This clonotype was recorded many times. The CDR3 is CASSPRQGAREAFF. In nucleotides, the CDR3 is TGTGCCAGCAGTCCACGACAGGGGGCCAGAGAAGCTTTCTTT. The chain is built from TRBV6-5 and TRBJ1-1; 10 positions agree with TRBD1. The CDR3 has 14 amino acids. V shed 5 bases, J shed 8 bases, and the junction held 8 bases outside the gene matches. CDR1 is MNHEY and CDR2 is SVGAGI in the germline V gene.